This entry lists 26 T cell receptor beta chains sequenced from one sample in a study of monozygotic twins with cystic fibrosis (dated by TCRdb to 2020 to 2023). Library preparation employed the immunoSEQ multiplex PCR assay. TCRdb re-hosts the immuneACCESS table, in-frame sequences only. Its copies lack some clones; in the studies checked, an unresolved V gene accounts for under half of them, and the cause for the rest is not known. Within this sample are 17,000 or so clones, with around 97% of them counted one time only. The top ten constitute about 0.68% of the sample. Input material: blood. These receptor sequences come from a girl aged 2 to 9 with cystic fibrosis.

V is TRBV27 and J is TRBJ1-2; D is unresolved. The V and J ends lost 4 bases and 3 bases respectively, with 0 bases between them. CDR1 is MNHEY, CDR2 SMNVEV, per germline (reference sequence). This CDR3 is built from 10 residues. The CDR3: CASSYYGYTF. The CDR3 nucleotides read TGTGCCAGCAGTTACTATGGCTACACCTTC.

The J gene is TRBJ1-6, the V gene TRBV5-5; a possible D gene is TRBD1 (6 bases). CDR1 and CDR2 from the germline V gene are SGHKS and YYEKEE (reference sequence). The CDR3 is made up of 15 amino acids. Trimming took off 3 bases at V and 2 bases at J, with 9 bases between the two ends. In nucleotides, the CDR3 is TGTGCCAGCAGCTCAGGGGTGCCCTATAATTCACCCCTCCACTTT. This gives the protein CASSSGVPYNSPLHF.

The chain recombines TRBV2 with TRBJ2-5; possible D gene TRBD1, 6 bases. Germline V gene data show CDR1 as SNHLY and CDR2 as FYNNEI. V shed 3 bases and J shed 4 bases, with 15 bases lying between them. The CDR3 spans 15 residues. CDR3 sequence: CASSDATGGAETQYF. DNA of the CDR3: TGTGCCAGCAGTGATGCGACAGGTGGGGCAGAGACCCAGTACTTC.

The CDR3 sequence: CASIERPNTGELFF. DNA of the CDR3: TGCGCCAGCATCGAGCGCCCGAACACCGGGGAGCTGTTTTTT. The chain couples TRBV5-1 to TRBJ2-2; D remains unclear. The V and J ends lost 6 bases and 0 bases respectively, with 9 bases between them. In germline, CDR1 is SGHRS, CDR2 YFSETQ. The CDR3 has 14 amino acids.

The V and J genes are TRBV7-9 and TRBJ2-7; D gene uncertain. Trimming removed 1 base at V and 3 bases at J, with 10 bases between. Germline V gene data show CDR1 as SEHNR and CDR2 as FQNEAQ (reference sequence). CDR3 length: 14 residues. Here the CDR3 reads CASSLEGPHYEQYF. The CDR3 coding sequence is TGTGCCAGCAGCTTAGAAGGACCCCACTACGAGCAGTACTTC.

This clone was detected only once. The chain carries TRBV5-1 and TRBJ1-1; D perhaps matches TRBD1 (5 bases). This CDR3 comprises 15 residues. The germline gives CDR1 SGHRS, CDR2 YFSETQ. V lost 3 bases and J lost 1, with 13 bases in between. CDR3 loop: CASSSRGSPNTEAFF. Here the CDR3 DNA reads TGCGCCAGCAGCTCCCGGGGGTCGCCGAACACTGAAGCTTTCTTT.

The sample holds one count of this clone. This chain links TRBV5-4 with TRBJ2-5; D not resolved. Germline V gives CDR1 SGHNT, CDR2 YYREEE (reference sequence). The CDR3 has 14 amino acids. Trimming left V 4 bases short and J 4 bases short, with 14 bases between. The CDR3, as DNA: TGTGCCAGCAGCGCCAGAGTTGTGGGAGAGACCCAGTACTTC. Its protein product is CASSARVVGETQYF.

The chain is built from TRBV2 and TRBJ1-5; D is undetermined. V was shortened by 6 bases and J by 0 bases, with 6 bases between the two germline ends. CDR3 length equals 13 residues. CDR1 is SNHLY and CDR2 is FYNNEI in the germline V gene. The CDR3 loop is CASSQNSNQPQHF. The CDR3 DNA is TGTGCCAGCAGCCAGAATAGCAATCAGCCCCAGCATTTT.

The V gene is TRBV5-1, the J gene TRBJ2-5; D possibly corresponds to TRBD2 (5 bases). CDR3 length equals 18 residues. Trimming took off 3 bases at V and 3 bases at J, with 24 bases between the two ends. Per germline, CDR1 SGHRS and CDR2 YFSETQ. CDR3 in DNA: TGCGCCAGCAGCTCTGGACTGGCGTCTGGTTCGGCGGAAGAGACCCAGTACTTC. Protein sequence: CASSSGLASGSAEETQYF.

This chain links TRBV2 with TRBJ2-1; 9 positions agree with TRBD2. V lost 7 bases, J lost 4 bases, and 8 bases stayed unmatched. Germline CDR1 and CDR2: SNHLY and FYNNEI. This CDR3 spans 15 amino acids. CDR3 nucleotide sequence: TGTGCCAGCACCGAGAGGCTAGCGGGGTACAATGAGCAGTTCTTC. This gives the protein CASTERLAGYNEQFF.

The rearrangement links TRBV7-2 to TRBJ2-6; 11 nucleotides agree with TRBD2. V dropped 1 base and J dropped 2; count of bases not matched to a gene: 4. The CDR3 length is 18 residues. The germline V gene has CDR1 SGHTA and CDR2 FQGNSA. The CDR3 nucleotides are TGTGCCAGCAGCTTAGTAGCGGGGGGGCCCACTGGGGCCAACGTCCTGACTTTC. Residues: CASSLVAGGPTGANVLTF.

This clone came up once. The rearrangement uses TRBV6-6 and TRBJ1-1; D is undetermined. The CDR3 contains 13 residues. V lost 5 bases and J lost 0, with 7 bases in between. Germline CDR1 reads MNHNY; CDR2 reads SVGAGI (reference sequence). The CDR3 DNA sequence: TGTGCCAGCAGTCCCGGGATGAACACTGAAGCTTTCTTT. It yields the protein CASSPGMNTEAFF.

The chain links TRBV7-9 to TRBJ1-5; D not resolved. Per the germline V gene, CDR1 is SEHNR and CDR2 is FQNEAQ (reference sequence). The CDR3 loop spans 14 amino acids. V was trimmed by 1 base and J by 5 bases, leaving 9 bases between them. As DNA, the CDR3 is TGTGCCAGCAGCTTAGATTGGTCTCATCAGCCCCAGCATTTT. Amino acid sequence: CASSLDWSHQPQHF.

The chain carries TRBV9 and TRBJ2-3; D might be TRBD1 (6 bases). The V gene lost 3 bases and the J gene lost 4 bases, with 6 bases spanning the gap. Germline CDR1 SGDLS, CDR2 YYNGEE. The CDR3 contains 12 residues. DNA for the CDR3: TGTGCCAGCAGCGAGGGGGCAGATACGCAGTATTTT. Translating gives CASSEGADTQYF. The full variable domain, completed using reference TRBV9 and TRBJ2-3, is DSGVTQTPKHLITATGQRVTLRCSPRSGDLSVYWYQQSLDQGLQFLIQYYNGEERAKGNILERFSAQQFPDLHSELNLSSLELGDSALYFCASSEGADTQYFGPGTRLTVL.

The chain uses TRBV7-2 and TRBJ1-3; D remains ambiguous. CDR1 SGHTA and CDR2 FQGNSA come from the germline V gene. The CDR3 spans 13 residues. V gave up 2 bases and J gave up 6 bases, with 8 bases separating them. The CDR3 loop reads CASSLFSANTIYF. The CDR3 bases are TGTGCCAGCAGCTTATTCTCGGCAAACACCATATATTTT.

This CDR3 reads CASSEGTGPNYGYTF. Written as DNA, the CDR3 is TGCGCCAGCAGCGAGGGGACAGGACCTAACTATGGCTACACCTTC. V usage is TRBV5-1 and J usage is TRBJ1-2, with 8 bases lining up with TRBD1. Unmatched junction bases numbered 5, after V lost 4 bases and J lost 0 bases. This CDR3 has 15 amino acids. Germline lookup yields CDR1 SGHRS and CDR2 YFSETQ. Full variable domain (rest looked up from reference TRBV5-1 and TRBJ1-2): KAGVTQTPRYLIKTRGQQVTLSCSPISGHRSVSWYQQTPGQGLQFLFEYFSETQRNKGNFPGRFSGRQFSNSRSEMNVSTLELGDSALYLCASSEGTGPNYGYTFGSGTRLTVV.

The chain links TRBV6-1 to TRBJ1-2, with D possibly being TRBD1 (6 bases). CDR3 length: 13 residues. CDR1 is MNHNS and CDR2 is SASEGT in the germline V gene. V gave up 5 bases and J gave up 4 bases, with 11 bases separating them. Here the CDR3 reads CASSTDRLYGYTF. As DNA, the CDR3 is TGTGCCAGCAGTACCGACAGGCTCTATGGCTACACCTTC.

V usage is TRBV10-3 and J usage is TRBJ2-4; 10 positions match TRBD2. J was trimmed by 1 base and V by 0 bases; bases with no gene match: 3. The CDR3 has 17 amino acids. Germline CDR1 is ENHRY and CDR2 is SYGVKD. The CDR3 here is CAISESQLAGAKNIQYF. The CDR3, as DNA: TGTGCCATCAGTGAGTCCCAACTAGCGGGGGCCAAAAACATTCAGTACTTC.

The V gene is TRBV2, the J gene TRBJ2-7; 9 bases match TRBD2. V was pared by 7 bases and J by 5 bases, with 3 bases of the junction left unmatched. CDR1 is SNHLY and CDR2 is FYNNEI in the germline V gene. The CDR3 length is 12 residues. The DNA of the CDR3 is TGTGCCAGCAAACGACTAGCGGACGAGCAGTACTTC. Its protein product is CASKRLADEQYF. The full variable domain, with the rest looked up from reference TRBV2 and TRBJ2-7, is EPEVTQTPSHQVTQMGQEVILRCVPISNHLYFYWYRQILGQKVEFLVSFYNNEISEKSEIFDDQFSVERPDGSNFTLKIRSTKLEDSAMYFCASKRLADEQYFGPGTRLTVT.

This clone was recorded only once. V is TRBV19 and J is TRBJ1-5; D not certain. CDR3 length: 15 amino acids. V lost 5 bases and J lost 0, with 11 bases in between. Germline lookup yields CDR1 LNHDA and CDR2 SQIVND (reference sequence). Written as DNA, the CDR3 is TGTGCCAGTAGTCCCTTCGGTGTTAGCAATCAGCCCCAGCATTTT. Amino acid sequence: CASSPFGVSNQPQHF.

The rearrangement links TRBV6-6 to TRBJ1-2; TRBD1 matches at 11 bases. The CDR3 spans 16 residues. CDR1 and CDR2 (germline): MNHNY, SVGAGI (reference sequence). V lost 4 bases and J lost 1; bases outside the gene matches: 5. The CDR3 spells CASSSRTGGRNYGYTF. For the CDR3, the DNA is TGTGCCAGCAGTTCGCGGACAGGGGGCCGTAACTATGGCTACACCTTC.

This chain links TRBV5-1 with TRBJ1-2; 7 bases map to TRBD1. Germline CDR1 SGHRS, CDR2 YFSETQ. V lost 2 bases and J lost 0; bases outside the gene matches: 1. The CDR3 contains 14 residues. The CDR3 reads CASSFQGANYGYTF. DNA of the CDR3: TGCGCCAGCAGCTTTCAGGGGGCTAACTATGGCTACACCTTC.

This chain links TRBV19 with TRBJ2-7; tentative D call: TRBD1 (6 bases). Germline values: CDR1 LNHDA, CDR2 SQIVND (reference sequence). The V end was cut by 5 bases, the J end by 3 bases, with 8 bases between. This CDR3 is 12 amino acids long. The CDR3 spells CASSGDNYEQYF. The CDR3, as DNA: TGTGCCAGTAGTGGGGACAACTACGAGCAGTACTTC.

The CDR3 sequence is CASSLGTGPHSNQPQHF. The CDR3 nucleotides are TGTGCCAGCAGCTTAGGAACAGGGCCTCATAGCAATCAGCCCCAGCATTTT. The V call is TRBV7-2, the J call TRBJ1-5; possible D gene TRBD1, 6 bases. The V end lost 1 base, the J end lost 0 bases, and 13 bases lay between the germline ends. There are 17 residues in the CDR3. Germline V gene lookup returns CDR1 SGHTA and CDR2 FQGNSA.

The chain recombines TRBV19 with TRBJ2-3; D uncertain. The CDR3 consists of 15 residues. Trimming stripped 4 bases from V and 2 bases from J, with 13 bases between. Germline V gene data show CDR1 as LNHDA and CDR2 as SQIVND (reference sequence). CDR3 sequence: CASSTWRPVTDTQYF. CDR3 coding DNA: TGTGCCAGTAGTACCTGGAGACCGGTCACAGATACGCAGTATTTT.

The chain recombines TRBV23-1 with TRBJ2-7; 7 bases match TRBD1. TRBV23-1 is reported as an ORF; its role is uncertain. V trimming: 2 bases; J trimming: 0 bases; junction bases outside the gene matches: 13. This CDR3 is built from 18 residues. The CDR3 coding sequence is TGCGCCAGCAGTCAAACCGGGACAGAAACATTCCACTCCTACGAGCAGTACTTC. This gives the protein CASSQTGTETFHSYEQYF.